Listed here are 25 T cell receptor beta chains from one sample, sequenced in a study of blood T cells in healthy people across ages. A second PCR, run for roughly 7 to 12 cycles, used a sample-barcoded 5' primer plus a J-beta primer mix. Each CDR3 protein is one row after TCRdb ran MiXCR on the 5' RACE reads. The table shows 540,000 or so distinct CDR3 sequences, with 27% occurring only once. Sequenced material: blood. These receptor sequences come from a woman aged 70-85 years in good health.

The chain joins TRBV5-5 to TRBJ1-4; no reliable D call. Trimming removed 0 bases at V and 5 bases at J, with 5 bases between. CDR1 is SGHKS and CDR2 is YYEKEE in the germline V gene (reference sequence). CDR3 length: 13 amino acids. The CDR3 sequence is CASSLDDNEKLFF. CDR3 DNA sequence: TGTGCCAGCAGCTTGGACGACAATGAAAAACTGTTTTTT.

This chain links TRBV12-5 with TRBJ2-7; D gene uncertain. The CDR3 runs to 11 residues. Deletions cut 3 bases from V and 12 bases from J, with 12 bases between. Germline CDR1 reads LGHNT; CDR2 reads FRNRAP. As DNA, the CDR3 is TGTGCTAGTGGTTTCAATTATCATCGGTACTTC. This codes for CASGFNYHRYF.

The CDR3: CASRADRYNEQFF. The CDR3 DNA sequence: TGTGCCAGCAGGGCCGATCGTTACAATGAGCAGTTCTTC. The chain is built from TRBV6-5 and TRBJ2-1; no definite D call. Trimming pared 6 bases from V and 4 bases from J, leaving 10 bases between. The CDR3 length is 13 residues. Germline CDR1 reads MNHEY; CDR2 reads SVGAGI.

This clonotype was picked up a small number of times. CDR3 amino acids: CASSGSRTGNTEAFF. Here the CDR3 DNA reads TGTGCCAGCAGTGGGTCCCGGACAGGTAACACTGAAGCTTTCTTT. The J gene is TRBJ1-1, the V gene TRBV6-2 or TRBV6-3, with 7 bases identical to TRBD1. J lost 2 bases, V lost 5 bases, and 8 bases had no gene match. This CDR3 spans 15 amino acids. The germline V gene encodes CDR1 MNHEY and CDR2 SVGEGT.

This CDR3 reads CASSLMTGLVEKLFF. DNA for the CDR3: TGTGCCAGCAGTTTGATGACAGGGCTGGTTGAAAAACTGTTTTTT. J is TRBJ1-4 and V is TRBV12-3 or TRBV12-4, with 7 bases matching TRBD1. V dropped 3 bases and J dropped 7; count of bases not matched to a gene: 8. The CDR3 has 15 amino acids.

This clonotype was found many times. The chain employs TRBV7-2 and TRBJ1-2, with a possible D match to TRBD1 (5 bases). The V gene's germline CDR1 is SGHTA and CDR2 FQGNSA. There are 13 residues in the CDR3. Trimming pared 2 bases from V and 4 bases from J, leaving 8 bases between. CDR3 sequence: CASSLQGSYGYTF. The CDR3 region has the DNA TGTGCCAGCAGCTTACAGGGCTCCTATGGCTACACCTTC.

The V call is TRBV15, the J call TRBJ1-3, with D possibly being TRBD1 (6 bases). There are 14 residues in the CDR3. CDR1 and CDR2 (germline): LNHNV, YYDKDF (reference sequence). V was clipped by 4 bases and J by 2 bases, with 9 bases between them. CDR3: CATSNGGAGNTIYF. DNA for the CDR3: TGTGCCACCAGCAACGGGGGCGCTGGAAACACCATATATTTT.

This clonotype was recorded a few times. V and J are TRBV9 and TRBJ2-3, with 11 positions matching TRBD2. Germline assignment: CDR1 SGDLS and CDR2 YYNGEE. The V segment lost 6 bases and the J segment 5 bases; nucleotides outside the gene matches: 8. This CDR3 spans 15 amino acids. CDR3 nucleotides: TGTGCCAGCAACCCAGGACTAGCGGGTGTAGATACGCAGTATTTT. It translates to CASNPGLAGVDTQYF.

This chain links TRBV2 with TRBJ1-2, with D tentatively TRBD1 (6 bases). Germline values: CDR1 SNHLY, CDR2 FYNNEI. V gave up 4 bases and J gave up 7 bases, with 13 bases separating them. The CDR3 runs to 13 residues. The CDR3 DNA follows: TGTGCCAGCAGTGCACAGGGAGAGTCTGGCTACACCTTC. Its protein product is CASSAQGESGYTF.

The J gene is TRBJ1-1, the V gene TRBV10-3, with D possibly matching TRBD1 (5 bases). V gave up 6 bases and J gave up 4 bases, with 9 bases separating them. In germline, CDR1 is ENHRY, CDR2 SYGVKD. The length of the CDR3 is 12 residues. The CDR3 sequence is CAIRIQGTEAFF. CDR3 bases: TGTGCCATCAGGATCCAGGGCACTGAAGCTTTCTTT.

This chain connects TRBV7-2 to TRBJ1-5; tentative D call: TRBD1 (6 bases). CDR1 and CDR2 (germline): SGHTA, FQGNSA. V was clipped by 6 bases and J by 7 bases, with 13 bases between them. This CDR3 contains 13 residues. The CDR3 sequence: CASRGGLEQPQHF. The CDR3 nucleotides are TGTGCCAGCAGAGGGGGACTGGAGCAGCCCCAGCATTTT.

This clonotype has just one count. This rearrangement joins TRBV18 to TRBJ2-3; tentatively, D is TRBD2 (6 bases). From germline, CDR1 is KGHSH and CDR2 LQKENI. There are 15 residues in the CDR3. Trimming removed 2 bases from V and 2 bases from J, with 11 bases in between. The chain's CDR3 is CASSPSASATDTQYF. The CDR3 DNA sequence: TGTGCCAGCTCACCATCGGCTAGCGCCACAGATACGCAGTATTTT.

The chain is built from TRBV30 and TRBJ1-3, with TRBD1 identical over 8 bases. The germline CDR1 and CDR2 sequences are GTSNPN and SVGIG (reference sequence). V shed 1 base, J shed 4 bases, and the junction held 3 bases outside the gene matches. This CDR3 spans 14 amino acids. CDR3 nucleotide sequence: TGTGCCTGGAGTGGACAGGGGATCGGAAACACCATATATTTT. Amino acid sequence: CAWSGQGIGNTIYF.

V gene TRBV30 combines with J gene TRBJ1-2; a weak D match, TRBD1 (5 bases). The CDR3 length is 12 residues. Trimming stripped 4 bases from V and 5 bases from J, with 11 bases between. Per germline, CDR1 GTSNPN and CDR2 SVGIG (reference sequence). In DNA form, the CDR3 reads TGTGCCTGGAAGGGGTTCGAGTATGGCTACACCTTC. The encoded protein is CAWKGFEYGYTF.

The chain uses TRBV20-1 and TRBJ2-5, with 10 bases matching TRBD2. This CDR3 contains 13 residues. J gave up 5 bases and V 1 base, and 1 base lay outside the gene matches. Germline values: CDR1 DFQATT, CDR2 SNEGSKA (reference sequence). The CDR3 DNA follows: TGCAGTGCTAGAGTAGCGGGGGGTGAGACCCAGTACTTC. Amino acids: CSARVAGGETQYF.

This clonotype was detected only a few times. The V gene is TRBV5-1, the J gene TRBJ2-5; a possible D gene is TRBD2 (5 bases). Deletions cut 7 bases from V and 7 bases from J, with 17 bases between. The germline V gene has CDR1 SGHRS and CDR2 YFSETQ. CDR3 length: 13 amino acids. CDR3 in amino acids: CASEAGPKGTQYF. The CDR3, as DNA: TGCGCCAGCGAGGCGGGCCCCAAAGGGACCCAGTACTTC.

This clonotype was recorded a few times. CDR3 DNA sequence: TGTGCCAGCAGCCCCCGGAACAGGGATACCAACGTCCTGACTTTC. Its protein product is CASSPRNRDTNVLTF. The gene calls are TRBV11-3 and TRBJ2-6; weak D call: TRBD1 (6 bases). The germline CDR1 and CDR2 sequences are SGHNT and YENEEA. Trimming shortened V by 5 bases and J by 8 bases, and 16 bases separated the two germline ends. The CDR3 is 15 amino acids.

This chain links TRBV5-4 with TRBJ1-2; D unresolved. The CDR3 sequence is 12 residues long. The V gene lost 2 bases and the J gene lost 7 bases, with 9 bases spanning the gap. In germline, CDR1 is SGHNT, CDR2 YYREEE (reference sequence). Here the CDR3 reads CASSLFTGGYTF. Written as DNA, the CDR3 is TGTGCCAGCAGCTTATTCACGGGTGGCTACACCTTC.

This clonotype has more than one count but fewer than ten. The chain recombines TRBV27 with TRBJ1-6; D call uncertain. Trimming cost V 6 bases and J 3 bases, with 18 bases left between them. The CDR3 sequence is 17 residues long. Germline V gene data show CDR1 as MNHEY and CDR2 as SMNVEV (reference sequence). The CDR3 spells CASSYSVRGIYNSPLHF. The CDR3 nucleotides read TGTGCCAGCAGCTACTCCGTCCGGGGAATCTATAATTCACCCCTCCACTTT.

This clonotype came up a few times. This sequence joins TRBV6-4 and TRBJ1-5; D gene unclear. The CDR3 totals 15 residues. Germline V gene sequence: CDR1 MRHNA, CDR2 SNTAGT. Trimming pared 5 bases from V and 2 bases from J, leaving 13 bases between. As DNA, the CDR3 is TGTGCCAGCAGTCCGTGGGGAGGAGGCAATCAGCCCCAGCATTTT. Translating gives CASSPWGGGNQPQHF.

In this sample, this clonotype turned up many times. V is TRBV7-9 and J is TRBJ2-3, with D perhaps TRBD2 (6 bases). The CDR3 spans 12 residues. V shed 4 bases and J shed 6 bases, with 8 bases lying between them. Germline V lookup: CDR1 SEHNR, CDR2 FQNEAQ (reference sequence). CDR3 DNA: TGTGCCAGCAGCTCTCGGGGGGATACGCAGTATTTT. Translated: CASSSRGDTQYF.

Turning to this clonotype: At one end, the junction sequence differs from germline, possibly due to a read error. CDR3 bases: TGCGCCAGCAGCTTGATAGGAGGACAGGCGGCAGGGGGCTACATCTTC. This sequence encodes CASSLIGGQAAGGYIF. The V gene is TRBV5-1, the J gene TRBJ1-2, with 8 nucleotides matching TRBD1. This CDR3 is built from 16 residues. Germline CDR1 SGHRS, CDR2 YFSETQ.

The J gene is TRBJ2-7, the V gene TRBV6-2 or TRBV6-3, with TRBD1 matching 8 bases. Germline V gene data show CDR1 as MNHEY and CDR2 as SVGEGT. The CDR3 sequence is 15 residues long. Trimming cost V 7 bases and J 0 bases; bases outside gene matches: 8. The CDR3 DNA reads TGTGCCAGCAATCCCGGGACAGGCCGCTCCTACGAGCAGTACTTC. Amino acid sequence: CASNPGTGRSYEQYF.

The chain is built from TRBV5-1 and TRBJ1-2; no firm D call. The CDR3 loop spans 15 amino acids. The germline V and J ends were trimmed by 0 bases and 4 bases, with 13 bases remaining between them. The germline gives CDR1 SGHRS, CDR2 YFSETQ. The CDR3, as DNA: TGCGCCAGCAGCTTGGCCCCGGCGGGCGGCTATGGCTACACCTTC. Its translation: CASSLAPAGGYGYTF.

The gene calls are TRBV20-1 and TRBJ2-1; D unclear. CDR3 size: 13 residues. The V gene's germline CDR1 is DFQATT and CDR2 SNEGSKA (reference sequence). V gave up 4 bases and J gave up 9 bases, with 16 bases separating them. The CDR3 coding sequence is TGCAGTGCTAACCGTCCGCTAGTTTCTGAGCAGTTCTTC. Its translation is CSANRPLVSEQFF.